These 30 T cell receptor beta chains originate from one sample sequenced in a study of tumor-infiltrating lymphocytes in primary liver carcinoma. Extraction of RNA together with DNA used about 18-31 mg of unsorted bulk tissue. Using a constant-region primer together with ProtoScript II reverse transcriptase, TCR beta cDNA was made from 500 ng of total RNA. The TCR beta library was amplified through three nested multiplex PCR rounds in a modified ARM-PCR procedure. TRBV1-TRBV30 forward primers and a C-beta reverse primer were used in the first two PCR rounds, which each ran for around 11 cycles. TCRdb re-called the multiplex PCR reads with MiXCR, one entry per CDR3 protein. This sample carries tens of thousands of distinct CDR3 sequences, 65% to 80% of them seen once, and the ten largest clones take around 30%. The sequenced material came from liver tumor tissue from sampling region 5. Subset indicated: tumor region T5, tumor centre. Receptors were obtained from a man in his forties with primary liver carcinoma and hepatitis B virus infection.

V gene TRBV6-1 combines with J gene TRBJ1-2, with D unresolved. Germline CDR1 and CDR2: MNHNS and SASEGT. CDR3 length: 13 amino acids. Trimming removed 4 bases from V and 6 bases from J, with 12 bases in between. For the CDR3, the DNA is TGTGCCAGCAGTGGAGGCACGGACCATGGCTACACCTTC. It codes for CASSGGTDHGYTF.

Remarks on this clonotype: Given the absence of the conserved phenylalanine or tryptophan at the CDR3 end, a read error is likely. The chain couples TRBV28 to TRBJ2-4; D uncertain. The CDR3 spans 16 residues. Trimming took 2 bases from V and 0 from J, leaving 11 bases between them. Germline V gene lookup returns CDR1 MDHEN and CDR2 SYDVKM. CDR3 sequence reads: CASSLASGLAKNIQYL. In nucleotides, the CDR3 is TGTGCCAGCAGTTTAGCCTCCGGGTTAGCCAAAAACATTCAGTACCTC.

As regards this clonotype: At one boundary the junction diverges from the germline segment, which might be a read error. This chain joins TRBV6-5 and TRBJ2-7, with 8 bases matching TRBD2. CDR1 is MNHEY, CDR2 SVGAGI, per germline. The CDR3 totals 14 residues. In nucleotides, the CDR3 is TGTGCCAGCAGTCCCCACGGGGGGGATAACGAGCACCACTTC. It translates to CASSPHGGDNEHHF.

Concerning this clonotype: A read error may explain this, as a much larger clone is one base away. The rearrangement uses TRBV5-1 and TRBJ2-3; D remains unclear. Germline V gene data show CDR1 as SGHRS and CDR2 as YFSETQ. The CDR3 is made up of 11 amino acids. This CDR3 reads CAISRTDTQYF. The CDR3 DNA is TGCGCCATCAGCAGGACAGATACGCAGTATTTT.

On this clonotype itself: The CDR3 ends on some other residue instead of the conserved phenylalanine or tryptophan, so this is likely a read error. The V and J genes are TRBV12-3 or TRBV12-4 and TRBJ2-3; no reliable D call. The V gene lost 5 bases and the J gene lost 1 base, with 7 bases spanning the gap. The CDR3 spans 13 residues. Written as DNA, the CDR3 is TGTGCCAGCAGTGTGGACGGCACAGATACGCAGTATTCT. Its protein product is CASSVDGTDTQYS.

This clonotype is medium-sized within its sample. The V gene is TRBV11-2, the J gene TRBJ2-1; 7 nucleotides align to TRBD2. The ends lost 3 bases at V and 4 bases at J; junction bases unmatched: 6. CDR3 length equals 15 residues. Germline CDR1 is SGHAT and CDR2 is FQNNGV. CDR3 amino acids: CASSLGGTGYNEQFF. The CDR3 DNA reads as TGTGCCAGCAGCTTGGGGGGGACTGGATACAATGAGCAGTTCTTC.

The rearrangement joins TRBV30 to TRBJ2-4; possibly TRBD2 for D (6 bases). The CDR3 extends over 14 amino acids. V was pared by 2 bases and J by 8 bases, with 16 bases between. Germline V gene lookup returns CDR1 GTSNPN and CDR2 SVGIG (reference sequence). The CDR3 bases are TGTGCCTGGAGTTTCGGGGGAGAGTGGGACATTCAGTACTTC. This encodes CAWSFGGEWDIQYF. The full variable domain, its missing parts supplied by reference TRBV30 and TRBJ2-4, is SQTIHQWPATLVQPVGSPLSLECTVEGTSNPNLYWYRQAAGRGLQLLFYSVGIGQISSEVPQNLSASRPQDRQFILSSKKLLLSDSGFYLCAWSFGGEWDIQYFGAGTRLSVL.

A word on this clonotype: One end of the junction varies from germline; a read error may be responsible. The chain carries TRBV29-1 and TRBJ2-7; 8 bases are a match to TRBD1. Germline values: CDR1 SQVTM, CDR2 ANQGSEA. This CDR3 spans 14 amino acids. The CDR3 spells CSVIAGGSPYGQYF. DNA of the CDR3: TGTAGCGTTATAGCAGGGGGCAGCCCCTACGGGCAGTACTTC.

This clonotype was seen a handful of times. This sequence may be a read error, since a much larger clone differs from it by one base. V gene TRBV12-3 or TRBV12-4 combines with J gene TRBJ1-5; D perhaps matches TRBD1 (5 bases). Trimming stripped 1 base from V and 12 bases from J, with 10 bases between. The CDR3 is made up of 12 amino acids. This CDR3 is CASSLVAGVQHF. The CDR3, as DNA: TGTGCCAGCAGTTTAGTGGCGGGGGTCCAGCATTTT.

The chain recombines TRBV11-1 with TRBJ2-1; TRBD2 matches 7 bases. With V trimmed by 5 bases and J by 9 bases, 19 bases remained unmatched. The CDR3 loop spans 17 amino acids. CDR1 and CDR2 (germline): SGHAT, FQDESV (reference sequence). The CDR3: CASSLGLAGEVGSEQFF. The CDR3 coding sequence is TGTGCCAGCAGCCTGGGACTTGCGGGAGAAGTTGGCAGTGAGCAGTTCTTC.

About this clonotype: The junction departs from germline at one end; a sequencing error may be responsible. The rearrangement joins TRBV4-1 to TRBJ2-1; possibly TRBD2 for D (5 bases). Germline CDR1 reads MGHRA; CDR2 reads YSYEKL. The CDR3 runs 16 residues. This CDR3 is CASSQVTGISYNEQFF. The CDR3 DNA sequence: TGTGCCAGCAGCCAGGTGACGGGAATATCCTACAATGAGCAGTTCTTC.

CDR3 DNA sequence: TGCAGCGTACGACAATGCGGAAATGAGCAGTTCTTC. This encodes CSVRQCGNEQFF. The rearrangement links TRBV29-1 to TRBJ2-1; D ambiguous. Trimming removed 6 bases at V and 7 bases at J, with 13 bases between. Germline values: CDR1 SQVTM, CDR2 ANQGSEA. The CDR3 runs to 12 residues.

A note on this clonotype: A much larger clone differs from this one at a single base, so this may be a read error. V gene TRBV7-9 combines with J gene TRBJ2-1; 10 bases match TRBD2. Germline V lookup: CDR1 SEHNR, CDR2 FQNEAQ (reference sequence). The CDR3 is 19 residues long. The CDR3 sequence is CASSAPMGGLADFGNDQFF. The CDR3 nucleotides read TGTGCCAGCAGCGCCCCAATGGGAGGACTAGCGGACTTCGGGAATGACCAGTTCTTC.

This clonotype came up many times. The rearrangement links TRBV28 to TRBJ2-6; D gene ambiguous. This CDR3 has 12 amino acids. V was cut by 7 bases and J by 9 bases, with 10 bases left in between. Per germline, CDR1 MDHEN and CDR2 SYDVKM. The CDR3 nucleotides are TGTGCCAGCACTCGATTTGACAACGTCCTGACTTTC. It encodes CASTRFDNVLTF.

As for this clonotype: Sequence at one end of the junction differs from germline and may be a read error. The chain links TRBV10-2 to TRBJ2-7; 7 positions agree with TRBD2. The CDR3 spans 15 residues. Germline V gene data show CDR1 as WSHSY and CDR2 as SAAADI. The DNA of the CDR3 is TGCGCCAGCAGCCACGGACTAGTGGGAGAAGACGAGCAGCACTTC. It is translated as CASSHGLVGEDEQHF.

As regards this clonotype: One end of the junction fails to match germline, which may point to a read error. The V call is TRBV7-9, the J call TRBJ2-7; D remains ambiguous. The CDR3 extends over 16 amino acids. Germline loops: CDR1 SEHNR, CDR2 FQNEAQ (reference sequence). The CDR3 DNA is TGTGCCAGCAGCTTAGGGCTAACGGCCTCCACCTACGAGCACTACTTC. Protein: CASSLGLTASTYEHYF.

This clonotype occurred many times. A much larger clonotype is one base distant, so this may be a read error. This rearrangement joins TRBV29-1 to TRBJ1-4; D call uncertain. The germline CDR1 and CDR2 sequences are SQVTM and ANQGSEA. The CDR3 length is 11 residues. The CDR3 DNA sequence: TGCAGCGTTGCAATTAATGTAAAACTGTTTTTT. Amino acids: CSVAINVKLFF.

Note on this clonotype: A read error is possible here, since a much larger clone lies one base away. The chain recombines TRBV7-9 with TRBJ2-2, with a weak D call TRBD2 (5 bases). This CDR3 is built from 15 residues. CDR1 is SEHNR and CDR2 is FQNEAQ in the germline V gene (reference sequence). The CDR3 loop reads CASSLARTLTGEPFF. The CDR3 nucleotides are TGTGCCAGCAGCTTAGCGCGGACTCTGACCGGGGAGCCGTTTTTT. Full variable domain (outside the CDR3, taken from reference TRBV7-9 and TRBJ2-2): DTGVSQNPRHKITKRGQNVTFRCDPISEHNRLYWYRQTLGQGPEFLTYFQNEAQLEKSRLLSDRFSAERPKGSFSTLEIQRTEQGDSAMYLCASSLARTLTGEPFFGEGSRLTVL.

Points on this clonotype: One junction end does not reproduce the germline sequence, and a read error may be involved. The rearrangement links TRBV7-8 to TRBJ2-3; 7 bases line up with TRBD2. Germline V CDR1 and CDR2: SGHVS, FQNEAQ. This CDR3 has 16 residues. The CDR3, as DNA: TGTGCCAACAGCTTAGCGGCGGGGGTAGCTCAGGCCACACAGTATTTT. Its translation: CANSLAAGVAQATQYF.

Regarding this clonotype: Without the conserved terminal phenylalanine or tryptophan, this CDR3 likely stems from a read error. The chain recombines TRBV10-3 with TRBJ2-1, with 7 positions matching TRBD2. CDR1 and CDR2 (germline): ENHRY, SYGVKD. There are 13 residues in the CDR3. CDR3 bases: TGTGCATCGGCCTCATGGGAGGGGAATGAGCAGTTCATC. Protein sequence: CASASWEGNEQFI.

The rearrangement links TRBV11-2 to TRBJ2-2; possibly TRBD1 for D (6 bases). CDR1 is SGHAT and CDR2 is FQNNGV in the germline V gene. This CDR3 contains 17 residues. The V gene lost 5 bases and the J gene lost 7 bases, with 23 bases spanning the gap. The CDR3 DNA reads TGTGCCAGCAGCCTAGTTCGGACGTACCCAGGGGTCGGGGAGCTGTTTTTT. Its translation is CASSLVRTYPGVGELFF.

In this sample, this clonotype turned up once. Sequence at one end of the junction differs from germline and may be a read error. This rearrangement joins TRBV5-1 to TRBJ2-5; maybe TRBD1 (6 bases). There are 12 residues in the CDR3. The V gene's germline CDR1 is SGHRS and CDR2 YFSETQ. CDR3 in amino acids: CAGSLGQETQYF. The CDR3 DNA follows: TGCGCCGGCAGCTTGGGACAAGAGACTCAGTACTTC.

The V call is TRBV12-3 or TRBV12-4, the J call TRBJ2-7; maybe TRBD2 (6 bases). The CDR3 is 15 amino acids. V gave up 10 bases and J gave up 4 bases, with 23 bases separating them. CDR3 DNA sequence: TGTGCCAACACCTTAGACCTTGGGGGGACTTACGAGCAGTACTTC. Its translation is CANTLDLGGTYEQYF.

The chain's CDR3 is CASSIEVRLDEKLFF. CDR3 sequence (DNA): TGTGCCAGTAGTATTGAGGTCCGCCTGGATGAAAAACTGTTTTTT. The rearrangement links TRBV19 to TRBJ1-4; D is unclear. This CDR3 contains 15 residues. V lost 3 bases and J 6 bases, leaving 14 bases between the germline ends. Looked up from germline, CDR1 is LNHDA and CDR2 is SQIVND (reference sequence).

About this clonotype: A read error may account for a junction end that differs from germline. The chain carries TRBV11-2 and TRBJ2-5, with D hard to call. The CDR3 is 16 residues long. The germline CDR1 and CDR2 sequences are SGHAT and FQNNGV. CDR3 sequence reads: CASRSRNSAHHETRYF. In DNA form, the CDR3 reads TGTGCCAGCAGGTCCCGGAACTCGGCCCACCATGAGACCCGGTACTTC.

This clonotype has only one observation. This chain joins TRBV11-2 and TRBJ2-6; D perhaps matches TRBD2 (6 bases). Germline loops: CDR1 SGHAT, CDR2 FQNNGV. This CDR3 has 16 amino acids. Trimming took 2 bases from V and 12 from J, leaving 20 bases between them. CDR3 loop: CASSLSRGRGTSVLTF. DNA of the CDR3: TGTGCCAGCAGCTTATCGCGGGGAAGAGGAACCAGCGTCCTGACTTTC.

This clonotype was observed a few times. The rearrangement links TRBV28 to TRBJ2-7; TRBD2 is a possible D gene (6 bases). V was clipped by 7 bases and J by 3 bases, with 13 bases between them. Germline CDR1 and CDR2: MDHEN and SYDVKM. The CDR3 runs to 13 residues. The CDR3 DNA follows: TGTGCCAGCACCTCGGGAGAGGACTACGAGCAGTACTTC. As protein: CASTSGEDYEQYF.

About this clonotype itself: This may stem from a read error, because a much larger clone lies one nucleotide away. The V and J genes are TRBV28 and TRBJ2-3; D is perhaps TRBD2 (6 bases). This CDR3 has 13 amino acids. Germline CDR1 reads MDHEN; CDR2 reads SYDVKM. The CDR3 sequence: CVSSQGLTDTQYF. The CDR3 nucleotides read TGTGTCAGCAGTCAGGGACTCACAGATACGCAGTATTTT. The full variable domain, rest sourced from reference TRBV28 and TRBJ2-3, is DVKVTQSSRYLVKRTGEKVFLECVQDMDHENMFWYRQDPGLGLRLIYFSYDVKMKEKGDIPEGYSVSREKKERFSLILESASTNQTSMYLCVSSQGLTDTQYFGPGTRLTVL.

The V call is TRBV30, the J call TRBJ1-1; no definite D call. This CDR3 contains 13 residues. Germline assignment: CDR1 GTSNPN and CDR2 SVGIG (reference sequence). Trimming cost V 5 bases and J 1 base, with 11 bases left between them. CDR3 sequence reads: CAWLEEANTEAFF. The DNA of the CDR3 is TGTGCCTGGTTAGAAGAAGCGAACACTGAAGCTTTCTTT.

Note on this clonotype: A much larger clone is a single base away; this may be a read error. V is TRBV5-1 and J is TRBJ2-5, with 12 bases fitting TRBD2. Germline V gene data show CDR1 as SGHRS and CDR2 as YFSETQ. This CDR3 region has 17 residues. The junction had 5 bases not matched to a gene; V was cut back by 0 bases and J by 2 bases. CDR3 loop: CASSLELAGGWQETQYF. CDR3 bases: TGCGCCAGCAGCTTGGAACTAGCGGGAGGTTGGCAAGAGACCCAGTACTTC.